This TCR beta chain was recorded in a study of OX40 agonist ivuxolimab in advanced cancers. Turning to the study itself: The dose of intravenous ivuxolimab that patients received every 2 weeks ranged from 0.01 to 10 mg/kg. Study observations and caveats: Compared with others, partial responders at 0.1-3.0 mg/kg displayed clonal expansion among the lowest.

A note on this clone: Its target is unknown.

Unmatched junction bases numbered 17, after V lost 5 bases and J lost 9 bases. The CDR3 contains 18 residues. CDR1 and CDR2 (germline): SGHAT, FQNNGV. Patients were ineligible given autoimmune disease history or systemic immunosuppression. Libraries were prepared by immunoSEQ multiplex PCR; TCRdb keeps only in-frame clonotypes and omits some of them. The data contain roughly 50,000 clones, 80% to 90% of them singletons. The receptor's source is an adult with an advanced solid tumor such as melanoma, head and neck, liver or kidney cancer. The starting material was CD4+ or CD8+ T cells sorted from blood, obtained in a trial of the OX40 agonist ivuxolimab. This chain joins TRBV11-2 and TRBJ2-1; TRBD2 agrees at 12 bases. The CDR3, as DNA: TGTGCCAGCAGCATCCGACGGCTGACTAGCGGGAGTGTAGGTGAGCAGTTCTTC. This translates into CASSIRRLTSGSVGEQFF.